These 19 T cell receptor beta chains share one sample of origin, sequenced in a study of blood T cell repertoires in COVID-19 (dated by TCRdb to 2019 to 2021). Library construction relied on the immunoSEQ multiplex PCR assay. Imported from immuneACCESS, the table was reduced by TCRdb to in-frame sequences with V and J called. These copies leave out some clones; in studies compared against another copy, an unresolved V gene accounts for under half, and the cause of the remainder is not known. In all, the sample holds about 80,000 clones, and roughly 84% of those were seen once. The ten largest account for 3.5% of the sample. Sequencing was done on a sample of peripheral blood. Receptors were obtained from a man over 45 with acute or convalescent COVID-19.

The rearrangement links TRBV5-4 to TRBJ1-5; D is unresolved. Germline lookup yields CDR1 SGHNT and CDR2 YYREEE (reference sequence). Deletions cut 7 bases from V and 3 bases from J, with 17 bases between. The CDR3 spans 15 residues. This CDR3 is CASRLSSLANQPQHF. DNA of the CDR3: TGTGCCAGCCGACTGTCGTCCTTGGCCAATCAGCCCCAGCATTTT.

The chain has TRBV4-3 and TRBJ1-3; 7 bases line up with TRBD1. The V segment lost 1 base and the J segment 9 bases; nucleotides outside the gene matches: 3. CDR1 LGHNA and CDR2 YSLEER come from the germline V gene. The CDR3 is 13 amino acids. The CDR3 spells CASSQVQGGTIYF. In DNA, the CDR3 is TGCGCCAGCAGCCAAGTCCAGGGGGGCACCATATATTTT.

This chain joins TRBV11-2 and TRBJ2-5, with D possibly matching TRBD1 (5 bases). CDR1 is SGHAT and CDR2 is FQNNGV in the germline V gene. With 1 base removed from V and 5 bases from J, the gap between germline ends came to 8 bases. This CDR3 contains 13 residues. The CDR3 here is CASSLGSGETQYF. CDR3 nucleotides: TGTGCCAGCAGCTTAGGTTCAGGGGAGACCCAGTACTTC.

The chain uses TRBV29-1 and TRBJ1-2, with D possibly being TRBD1 (6 bases). The CDR3 is 11 residues long. V lost 7 bases, J lost 1 base, and 7 bases lay in between. Germline CDR1 is SQVTM and CDR2 is ANQGSEA. CDR3 protein: CSADSNYGYTF. CDR3 DNA sequence: TGCAGCGCGGACAGTAACTATGGCTACACCTTC.

The chain combines TRBV18 with TRBJ1-5, with D unresolved. V lost 2 bases to trimming and J lost 4 bases, with 6 bases between them. Germline lookup yields CDR1 KGHSH and CDR2 LQKENI. The CDR3 totals 13 residues. The CDR3 nucleotides read TGTGCCAGCTCACCAGCTATAAATCAGCCCCAGCATTTT. This encodes CASSPAINQPQHF.

The rearrangement links TRBV7-2 to TRBJ1-5, with D maybe TRBD1 (5 bases). The CDR3 runs 16 residues. Germline V gives CDR1 SGHTA, CDR2 FQGNSA. Deletions cut 0 bases from V and 0 bases from J, with 9 bases between. CDR3 sequence (DNA): TGTGCCAGCAGCTTAGCAATGGGGGGTAGCAATCAGCCCCAGCATTTT. This codes for CASSLAMGGSNQPQHF.

The chain carries TRBV18 and TRBJ2-5; the D gene is possibly TRBD1 (7 bases). CDR3 size: 15 residues. The ends were cut back, 3 bases at V and 4 bases at J, with 15 bases in the middle. Germline V CDR1 and CDR2: KGHSH, LQKENI. The CDR3 loop reads CASSPQGGESETQYF. CDR3 in DNA: TGTGCCAGCTCACCGCAGGGGGGAGAATCAGAGACCCAGTACTTC.

The rearrangement joins TRBV15 to TRBJ2-1, with 9 bases matching TRBD2. Germline V gives CDR1 LNHNV, CDR2 YYDKDF (reference sequence). The CDR3 runs to 15 residues. V trimming: 5 bases; J trimming: 7 bases; junction bases outside the gene matches: 9. The CDR3 reads CATSGGLANKNEQFF. As DNA, the CDR3 is TGTGCCACCAGCGGGGGACTAGCTAACAAAAATGAGCAGTTCTTC.

This chain uses TRBV25-1 with TRBJ2-5; tentative D call: TRBD1 (6 bases). Germline CDR1 and CDR2: MGHDK and SYGVNS. The ends were cut back, 2 bases at V and 2 bases at J, with 9 bases in the middle. This CDR3 is built from 14 residues. CDR3 protein: CASSENQGQETQYF. Here the CDR3 DNA reads TGTGCCAGCAGTGAAAACCAGGGGCAAGAGACCCAGTACTTC.

This sequence joins TRBV20-1 and TRBJ2-1; 10 bases are a match to TRBD2. This CDR3 comprises 15 residues. Germline V gives CDR1 DFQATT, CDR2 SNEGSKA (reference sequence). V lost 3 bases, J lost 1 base, and 3 bases stayed unmatched. The CDR3 loop reads CSASPSGRSYNEQFF. As DNA, the CDR3 is TGCAGTGCTAGTCCTAGCGGGAGATCCTACAATGAGCAGTTCTTC.

The chain links TRBV4-2 to TRBJ1-2; D perhaps matches TRBD1 (5 bases). CDR1 is LGHNA, CDR2 YNFKEQ, per germline. This CDR3 comprises 15 residues. V lost 0 bases and J 4 bases, leaving 12 bases between the germline ends. DNA of the CDR3: TGTGCCAGCAGCCAAGATCGACAGCTGCCCTATGGCTACACCTTC. It specifies CASSQDRQLPYGYTF.

The V call is TRBV4-1, the J call TRBJ2-1, with TRBD2 matching 10 bases. The germline V gene has CDR1 MGHRA and CDR2 YSYEKL. The V and J ends lost 4 bases and 1 base, in that order; junction bases with no gene match: 10. The CDR3 covers 18 residues. CDR3 bases: TGCGCCAGCAGCCGGCGGCTAGCGGGAGATAGGTCCTACAATGAGCAGTTCTTC. This translates into CASSRRLAGDRSYNEQFF.

The genes are TRBV4-1 and TRBJ2-7, with D tentatively TRBD2 (7 bases). The CDR3 covers 17 residues. The germline gives CDR1 MGHRA, CDR2 YSYEKL. Trimming took off 0 bases at V and 0 bases at J, with 15 bases between the two ends. In DNA form, the CDR3 reads TGCGCCAGCAGCCAAGATGTGGGGGGGGCGTACTCCTACGAGCAGTACTTC. This gives the protein CASSQDVGGAYSYEQYF.

Only one count was recorded for this clone. The chain has TRBV5-8 and TRBJ1-6, with 10 bases that match TRBD1. The CDR3 runs to 15 residues. J lost 7 bases, V lost 5 bases, and 6 bases had no gene match. CDR1 and CDR2 (germline): SGHTS, YDEGEE. CDR3 protein: CASSSGTGVNSPLHF. The CDR3 DNA reads as TGTGCCAGCAGTTCCGGGACAGGGGTAAATTCACCCCTCCACTTT.

The chain carries TRBV4-3 and TRBJ2-2, with unresolved D. Trimming took 3 bases from V and 6 from J, leaving 5 bases between them. The CDR3 has 12 residues. Germline V CDR1 and CDR2: LGHNA, YSLEER. The CDR3 DNA follows: TGCGCCAGCAGCCATTATGCCGGGGAGCTGTTTTTT. As protein: CASSHYAGELFF.

This clone was seen a single time. This chain joins TRBV19 and TRBJ1-4; D gene uncertain. Germline-derived CDR1 and CDR2 are LNHDA and SQIVND (reference sequence). V gave up 7 bases and J gave up 4 bases, with 16 bases separating them. This CDR3 is 15 amino acids long. The CDR3, as DNA: TGTGCCAGTACCGACGAGGGAACAGTTAATGAAAAACTGTTTTTT. Amino acids: CASTDEGTVNEKLFF.

The V gene is TRBV28, the J gene TRBJ1-6; TRBD1 aligns across 9 bases. The CDR3 loop spans 14 amino acids. V gave up 7 bases and J gave up 8 bases; unmatched junction bases: 6. Per germline, CDR1 MDHEN and CDR2 SYDVKM. The CDR3 is CASNPGQGYSPLHF. The DNA of the CDR3 is TGTGCCAGCAACCCGGGACAGGGCTATTCACCCCTCCACTTT.

This chain connects TRBV9 to TRBJ1-1, with 7 positions matching TRBD1. V was clipped by 3 bases and J by 1 base; unmatched bases: 6. The CDR3 is 15 residues long. Per germline, CDR1 SGDLS and CDR2 YYNGEE. Here the CDR3 reads CASSGAGTANTEAFF. The CDR3 DNA follows: TGTGCCAGCAGCGGAGCCGGGACAGCGAACACTGAAGCTTTCTTT.

V gene TRBV6-5 combines with J gene TRBJ2-7, with 7 positions matching TRBD1. The germline CDR1 and CDR2 sequences are MNHEY and SVGAGI. CDR3 length: 15 residues. The V and J ends lost 0 bases and 9 bases, in that order; junction bases with no gene match: 11. The CDR3 is CASSYSPGQGGRQYF. The CDR3 coding sequence is TGTGCCAGCAGTTACTCGCCGGGACAAGGGGGCCGGCAGTACTTC.